Listed below are T cell receptor beta chains from one sample, sequenced in a study of CD8+ T cells in alopecia areata. Repertoires were generated with immunoSEQ multiplex PCR, while TCRdb's copy carries only in-frame clones and drops some. The sample records fewer than 250,000 clones, roughly two fifths being singletons. This material consisted of CD4+ T cells sorted from blood, taken between weeks 30 and 35, from a patient treated with tofacitinib. These receptors were collected from a human donor with alopecia areata. The CDR3 runs from the conserved cysteine through the conserved F or W. Fields, in order: clone size, J gene, V gene, D gene, CDR3 DNA, CDR3 protein. D genes are given only for firm matches. Clone size is given for some rows only: seen once, a few or many times, or a class if the clone is expanded.

abundance: NA
j_gene: TRBJ2-1
v_gene: TRBV6-5
d_gene: NA
CDR3nt: TGTGCCAGCAGGAAGGGGCCTTACTACAATGAGCAGTTCTTC
CDR3aa: CASRKGPYYNEQFF

abundance: NA
j_gene: TRBJ2-3
v_gene: TRBV5-1
d_gene: NA
CDR3nt: TGCGCCAGCAGCTTGGAATCAGATACGCAGTATTTT
CDR3aa: CASSLESDTQYF

abundance: few
j_gene: TRBJ1-2
v_gene: TRBV15
d_gene: TRBD1
CDR3nt: TGTGCCACCAGCAGAGGGACAGGGGCCTATGGCTACACCTTC
CDR3aa: CATSRGTGAYGYTF

abundance: NA
j_gene: TRBJ1-6
v_gene: TRBV5-1
d_gene: TRBD1
CDR3nt: TGCGCCAGCAGCTTGGCAGGGACAGGGAGAAGAGGTTCCTATAATTCACCCCTCCACTTT
CDR3aa: CASSLAGTGRRGSYNSPLHF

abundance: few
j_gene: TRBJ2-7
v_gene: TRBV29-1
d_gene: NA
CDR3nt: TGCAGCGCAAGAGGGAGCCCAATAAGCTCCTACGAGCAGTACTTC
CDR3aa: CSARGSPISSYEQYF

abundance: NA
j_gene: TRBJ2-7
v_gene: TRBV5-4
d_gene: NA
CDR3nt: TGTGCCAGCAGCTTGGGCTACGAGCAGTACTTC
CDR3aa: CASSLGYEQYF

abundance: NA
j_gene: TRBJ2-7
v_gene: TRBV5-1
d_gene: TRBD1
CDR3nt: TGCGCCAGCAGCTTGGCGACAGGGGGCTCCTACGAGCAGTACTTC
CDR3aa: CASSLATGGSYEQYF

abundance: NA
j_gene: TRBJ2-5
v_gene: TRBV6-6
d_gene: NA
CDR3nt: TGTGCCAGCAGCTACTCTGCGGGAGAGACCCAGTACTTC
CDR3aa: CASSYSAGETQYF

abundance: NA
j_gene: TRBJ1-2
v_gene: TRBV20-1
d_gene: NA
CDR3nt: TGCAGTGCTACCGTTTCGGCTGGCTACACCTTC
CDR3aa: CSATVSAGYTF

abundance: NA
j_gene: TRBJ2-4
v_gene: TRBV6-1
d_gene: NA
CDR3nt: TGTGCCAGCACTTCGGACGGAGTAGCCAAAAACATTCAGTACTTC
CDR3aa: CASTSDGVAKNIQYF

abundance: NA
j_gene: TRBJ2-1
v_gene: TRBV4-1
d_gene: NA
CDR3nt: TGCGCCAGCAGCCAACGGGGGGCCGCGGGGATTCGAGGCGATGAGCAGTTCTTC
CDR3aa: CASSQRGAAGIRGDEQFF

abundance: few
j_gene: TRBJ1-1
v_gene: TRBV19
d_gene: NA
CDR3nt: TGTGCCAGTAGTGCCAGGCTGGGGGACGGGAACACTGAAGCTTTCTTT
CDR3aa: CASSARLGDGNTEAFF

abundance: few
j_gene: TRBJ2-2
v_gene: TRBV14
d_gene: NA
CDR3nt: TGTGCCAGCAGCCAAGAACGGCAGGGCACCGGGGAGCTGTTTTTT
CDR3aa: CASSQERQGTGELFF

abundance: few
j_gene: TRBJ1-2
v_gene: TRBV12-5
d_gene: NA
CDR3nt: TGTGCTAGTGGTTTGGGACAGGTCTATGGCTACACCTTC
CDR3aa: CASGLGQVYGYTF

abundance: few
j_gene: TRBJ2-1
v_gene: TRBV18
d_gene: TRBD1
CDR3nt: TGTGCCAGCTCATACGGGACAGGGAGTTACAATGAGCAGTTCTTC
CDR3aa: CASSYGTGSYNEQFF

abundance: NA
j_gene: TRBJ2-1
v_gene: TRBV23-1
d_gene: TRBD2
CDR3nt: TGCGCCAGCGGTCAGCCTAGCGCGGGAGCTATCCATGAGCAGTTCTTC
CDR3aa: CASGQPSAGAIHEQFF

abundance: NA
j_gene: TRBJ1-4
v_gene: TRBV5-6
d_gene: NA
CDR3nt: TGTGCCAGCAGCTCCGGACAGAATGAAAAACTGTTTTTT
CDR3aa: CASSSGQNEKLFF

abundance: NA
j_gene: TRBJ2-1
v_gene: TRBV2
d_gene: TRBD2
CDR3nt: TGTGCCAGCAACCCGGGACTATTAACCTACAATGAGCAGTTCTTC
CDR3aa: CASNPGLLTYNEQFF

abundance: NA
j_gene: TRBJ2-3
v_gene: TRBV5-1
d_gene: TRBD1
CDR3nt: TGCGCCAGCAGCTGGGCAACAGGGGGCACAGATACGCAGTATTTT
CDR3aa: CASSWATGGTDTQYF

abundance: NA
j_gene: TRBJ2-3
v_gene: TRBV4-2
d_gene: NA
CDR3nt: TGTGCCAGCAGCCAACAACTAGTTACGGTCACAGATACGCAGTATTTT
CDR3aa: CASSQQLVTVTDTQYF

abundance: many
j_gene: TRBJ2-2
v_gene: TRBV10-3
d_gene: NA
CDR3nt: TGTGCCATCAGTAGCCTCACCACCGGGGAGCTGTTTTTT
CDR3aa: CAISSLTTGELFF

abundance: NA
j_gene: TRBJ2-3
v_gene: TRBV5-1
d_gene: TRBD1
CDR3nt: TGCGCCAGCAGCTTGGAGTCGGCAGGGGGAGATACGCAGTATTTT
CDR3aa: CASSLESAGGDTQYF

abundance: NA
j_gene: TRBJ1-5
v_gene: TRBV6-5
d_gene: NA
CDR3nt: TGTGCCAGCAGTTATCGGGACACCACAGCGCCCCAGCATTTT
CDR3aa: CASSYRDTTAPQHF

abundance: NA
j_gene: TRBJ2-3
v_gene: TRBV6-1
d_gene: TRBD2
CDR3nt: TGTGCCAGCAGTGTGGGGGTAGCGGGGGACACAGATACGCAGTATTTT
CDR3aa: CASSVGVAGDTDTQYF

abundance: NA
j_gene: TRBJ1-5
v_gene: TRBV25-1
d_gene: NA
CDR3nt: TGTGCCAGCAGTGAACGTAGGGGGGGACCCCAGCATTTT
CDR3aa: CASSERRGGPQHF

abundance: NA
j_gene: TRBJ2-7
v_gene: TRBV10-3
d_gene: NA
CDR3nt: TGTGCCATCAGGGCAGGATCCGACTACGAGCAGTACTTC
CDR3aa: CAIRAGSDYEQYF

abundance: few
j_gene: TRBJ2-7
v_gene: TRBV29-1
d_gene: TRBD1
CDR3nt: TGCAGCGGGGGGACCGGGACAGGGAACGAGCAGTACTTC
CDR3aa: CSGGTGTGNEQYF

abundance: NA
j_gene: TRBJ2-1
v_gene: TRBV30
d_gene: NA
CDR3nt: TGTGCCTGGAGTACAGGGAGTAAGGGGAATGAGCAGTTCTTC
CDR3aa: CAWSTGSKGNEQFF

abundance: few
j_gene: TRBJ2-7
v_gene: TRBV4-2
d_gene: TRBD2
CDR3nt: TGTGCCAGCAGCCAAGCCACTACTAGCGGGGGGTCCTACGAGCAGTACTTC
CDR3aa: CASSQATTSGGSYEQYF

abundance: NA
j_gene: TRBJ2-7
v_gene: TRBV30
d_gene: NA
CDR3nt: TGTGCCTGGAGTGTTTCAGGGGCTCTGTACTTC
CDR3aa: CAWSVSGALYF

abundance: NA
j_gene: TRBJ2-7
v_gene: TRBV30
d_gene: NA
CDR3nt: TGTGCCTGGAGTCTCGGACAAGCCTACGAGCAGTACTTC
CDR3aa: CAWSLGQAYEQYF

abundance: NA
j_gene: TRBJ2-7
v_gene: TRBV7-2
d_gene: NA
CDR3nt: TGTGCCAGCAGCTTTCCCCAAGGCGGGGGCCCCACCTACGAGCAGTACTTC
CDR3aa: CASSFPQGGGPTYEQYF

abundance: once
j_gene: TRBJ2-3
v_gene: TRBV9
d_gene: TRBD2
CDR3nt: TGTGCCAGCAGCGACCCGGAGACTAGCGGCGAAACAGATACGCAGTATTTT
CDR3aa: CASSDPETSGETDTQYF

abundance: NA
j_gene: TRBJ2-7
v_gene: TRBV27
d_gene: NA
CDR3nt: TGTGCCAGCAGACCCATAGTTGGGGTCGAGCAGTACTTC
CDR3aa: CASRPIVGVEQYF

abundance: few
j_gene: TRBJ2-7
v_gene: TRBV15
d_gene: NA
CDR3nt: TGTGCCACCAGCAGAGAGGAAGGGACGGCGGGGGAGCAGTACTTC
CDR3aa: CATSREEGTAGEQYF

abundance: NA
j_gene: TRBJ2-1
v_gene: TRBV30
d_gene: TRBD2
CDR3nt: TGTGCCTGGAACCAACTAGCGGGAGCATCCAATGAGCAGTTCTTC
CDR3aa: CAWNQLAGASNEQFF

abundance: NA
j_gene: TRBJ1-2
v_gene: TRBV30
d_gene: TRBD1
CDR3nt: TGTGCCTGGAGCCCCGGGACAGGGGCCACTGGCTACACCTTC
CDR3aa: CAWSPGTGATGYTF

abundance: few
j_gene: TRBJ2-2
v_gene: TRBV30
d_gene: TRBD2
CDR3nt: TGTGCCTGGAGTTGGACTAGCGGAAACACCGGGGAGCTGTTTTTT
CDR3aa: CAWSWTSGNTGELFF

abundance: few
j_gene: TRBJ2-2
v_gene: TRBV25-1
d_gene: NA
CDR3nt: TGTGCCAGCAGTGAATGGACCAACACCGGGGAGCTGTTTTTT
CDR3aa: CASSEWTNTGELFF

abundance: NA
j_gene: TRBJ2-7
v_gene: TRBV6-1
d_gene: NA
CDR3nt: TGTGCCAGCAGTCCGGTAGGACTATCCTACGAGCAGTACTTC
CDR3aa: CASSPVGLSYEQYF

abundance: NA
j_gene: TRBJ1-2
v_gene: TRBV5-4
d_gene: NA
CDR3nt: TGTGCCAGCAGCTTGGGCGCGGGGGCGGTGTTCTATGGCTACACCTTC
CDR3aa: CASSLGAGAVFYGYTF

abundance: NA
j_gene: TRBJ1-1
v_gene: TRBV6-1
d_gene: TRBD1
CDR3nt: TGTGCCAGCATACCCCGGGACAGGGGAACTGAAGCTTTCTTT
CDR3aa: CASIPRDRGTEAFF

abundance: NA
j_gene: TRBJ1-5
v_gene: TRBV9
d_gene: NA
CDR3nt: TGTGCCAGCAGCGTTGACAGTGCTTCAAATCAGCCCCAGCATTTT
CDR3aa: CASSVDSASNQPQHF

abundance: NA
j_gene: TRBJ2-4
v_gene: TRBV29-1
d_gene: TRBD1
CDR3nt: TGCAGCGTTGGGGTCCAGCCGGGACAGGGGACGGGGTACATTCAGTACTTC
CDR3aa: CSVGVQPGQGTGYIQYF

abundance: NA
j_gene: TRBJ2-3
v_gene: TRBV30
d_gene: NA
CDR3nt: TGTGCCTGGGGCGACGGTCTAGCAAATACGCAGTATTTT
CDR3aa: CAWGDGLANTQYF

abundance: few
j_gene: TRBJ2-1
v_gene: TRBV18
d_gene: TRBD1
CDR3nt: TGTGCCAGCTGTCGCGTTACCGGGACAGGGGGAAATGAGCAGTTCTTC
CDR3aa: CASCRVTGTGGNEQFF

abundance: few
j_gene: TRBJ2-3
v_gene: TRBV30
d_gene: TRBD2
CDR3nt: TGTGCCTGGACCCCCGGGGGGGGTCCAGATACGCAGTATTTT
CDR3aa: CAWTPGGGPDTQYF

abundance: once
j_gene: TRBJ2-3
v_gene: TRBV18
d_gene: TRBD1
CDR3nt: TGTGCCAGCTCTCGACAGGGGGCTGGGGATACGCAGTATTTT
CDR3aa: CASSRQGAGDTQYF

abundance: NA
j_gene: TRBJ2-6
v_gene: TRBV11-2
d_gene: NA
CDR3nt: TGTGCCAGCAGCTCACCCTACAGCTTCTCTGGGGCCAACGTCCTGACTTTC
CDR3aa: CASSSPYSFSGANVLTF

abundance: few
j_gene: TRBJ2-7
v_gene: TRBV10-3
d_gene: TRBD1
CDR3nt: TGTGCCATCAGTGAGATTCCCAGGGGGCAAGAAGAGCAGTACTTC
CDR3aa: CAISEIPRGQEEQYF

abundance: few
j_gene: TRBJ2-1
v_gene: TRBV30
d_gene: NA
CDR3nt: TGTGCCTGCCCTTCAAGGGTGGGAATGCATGAGCAGTTCTTC
CDR3aa: CACPSRVGMHEQFF

abundance: NA
j_gene: TRBJ2-7
v_gene: TRBV11-3
d_gene: TRBD2
CDR3nt: TGTGCCAGCAGCTTAGTATCGACTAGCGGGTACGAGCAGTACTTC
CDR3aa: CASSLVSTSGYEQYF

abundance: few
j_gene: TRBJ2-1
v_gene: TRBV29-1
d_gene: TRBD2
CDR3nt: TGCAGCGGGGGAAGGATAGCGGGAGGGCAACGGAATGAGCAGTTCTTC
CDR3aa: CSGGRIAGGQRNEQFF

abundance: NA
j_gene: TRBJ2-1
v_gene: TRBV7-3
d_gene: TRBD2
CDR3nt: TGTGCCAGCAGCCCAAAGGGTAGCGGGAGGGCCCGGGGCAATGAGCAGTTCTTC
CDR3aa: CASSPKGSGRARGNEQFF

abundance: few
j_gene: TRBJ2-3
v_gene: TRBV15
d_gene: NA
CDR3nt: TGTGCCACCAGCAAAAACAGGGCGGTGAACACAGATACGCAGTATTTT
CDR3aa: CATSKNRAVNTDTQYF

abundance: NA
j_gene: TRBJ1-2
v_gene: TRBV6-1
d_gene: NA
CDR3nt: TGTGCCAGCAGTGTCCGGGACCCCTATGGCTACACCTTC
CDR3aa: CASSVRDPYGYTF